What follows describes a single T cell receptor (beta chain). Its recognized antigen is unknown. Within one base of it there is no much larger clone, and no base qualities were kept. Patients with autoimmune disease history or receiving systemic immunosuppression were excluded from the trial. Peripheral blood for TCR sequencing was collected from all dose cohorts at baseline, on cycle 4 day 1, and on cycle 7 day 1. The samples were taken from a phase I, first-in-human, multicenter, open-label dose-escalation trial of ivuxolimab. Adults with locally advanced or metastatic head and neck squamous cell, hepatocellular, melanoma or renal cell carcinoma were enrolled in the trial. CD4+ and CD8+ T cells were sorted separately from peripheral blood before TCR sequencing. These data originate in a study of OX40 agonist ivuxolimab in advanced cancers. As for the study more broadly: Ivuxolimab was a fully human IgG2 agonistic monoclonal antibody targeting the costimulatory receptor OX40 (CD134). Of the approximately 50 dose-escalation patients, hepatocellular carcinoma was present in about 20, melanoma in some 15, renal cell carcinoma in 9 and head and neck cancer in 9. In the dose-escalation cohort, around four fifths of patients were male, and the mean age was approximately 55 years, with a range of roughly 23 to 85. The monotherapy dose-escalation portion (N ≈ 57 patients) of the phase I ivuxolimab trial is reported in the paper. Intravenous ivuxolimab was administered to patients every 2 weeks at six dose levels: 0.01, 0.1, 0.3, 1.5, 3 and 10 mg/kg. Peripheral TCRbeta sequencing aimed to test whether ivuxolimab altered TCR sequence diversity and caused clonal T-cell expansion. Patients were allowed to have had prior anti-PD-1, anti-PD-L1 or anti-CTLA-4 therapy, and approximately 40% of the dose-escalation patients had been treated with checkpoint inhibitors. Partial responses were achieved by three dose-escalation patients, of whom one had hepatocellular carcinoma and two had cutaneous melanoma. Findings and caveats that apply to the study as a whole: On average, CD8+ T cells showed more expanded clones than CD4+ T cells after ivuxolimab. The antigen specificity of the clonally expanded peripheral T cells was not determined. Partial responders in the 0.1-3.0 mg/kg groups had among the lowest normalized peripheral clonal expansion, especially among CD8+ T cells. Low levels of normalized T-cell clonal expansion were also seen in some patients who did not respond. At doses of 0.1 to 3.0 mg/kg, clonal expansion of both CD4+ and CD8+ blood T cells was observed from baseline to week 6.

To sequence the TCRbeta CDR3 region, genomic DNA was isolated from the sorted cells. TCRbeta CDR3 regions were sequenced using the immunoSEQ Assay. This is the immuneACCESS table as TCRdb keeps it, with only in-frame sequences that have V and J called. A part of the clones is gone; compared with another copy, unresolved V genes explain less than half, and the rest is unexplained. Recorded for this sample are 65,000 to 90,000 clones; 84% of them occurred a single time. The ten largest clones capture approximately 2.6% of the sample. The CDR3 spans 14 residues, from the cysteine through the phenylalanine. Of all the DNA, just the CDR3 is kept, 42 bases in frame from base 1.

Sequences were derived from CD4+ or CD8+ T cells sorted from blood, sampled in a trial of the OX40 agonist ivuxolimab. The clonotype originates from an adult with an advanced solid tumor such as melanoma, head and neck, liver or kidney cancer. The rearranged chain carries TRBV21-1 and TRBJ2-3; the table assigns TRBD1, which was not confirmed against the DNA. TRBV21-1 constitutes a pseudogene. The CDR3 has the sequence CASSKRGSTDTQYF. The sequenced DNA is TGTGCCAGCAGCAAAAGGGGGAGCACAGATACGCAGTATTTT.